One and the same sample provided the 10 T cell receptor beta chains below, sequenced in a study of regulatory T cells in long-lasting Graves disease. The authors built TCR beta libraries using iRepertoire HTBI primers and Arm-PCR of CDR3 regions. TCRdb re-derived calls from the multiplex PCR reads in MiXCR, one entry per CDR3 protein. The sample contains 400,000 to 600,000 distinct CDR3 sequences, around a fifth of which appear only once. As for time point: persistent/refractory GD, antithyroid drugs over 5 years with positive TRAb. PBMCs provided the RNA from which the TCR library was made. The input for sequencing was peripheral blood mononuclear cells (PBMCs), taken when the disease was refractory, from a patient treated with antithyroid drugs. The receptor source for this set is a female donor with Graves disease.

The table lists this clonotype with a few counts. The rearrangement uses TRBV6-2 or TRBV6-3 and TRBJ1-2, with D possibly TRBD1 on 6 matching bases. Germline V gives CDR1 MNHEY, CDR2 SVGEGT. This CDR3 has 14 residues. The germline V and J ends were trimmed by 0 bases and 8 bases, with 13 bases remaining between them. The CDR3 DNA is TGTGCCAGCAGTTACTCGGCGGCAGGGGAAGGCTACACCTTC. Translating gives CASSYSAAGEGYTF.

The V gene is TRBV11-2, the J gene TRBJ2-1, with D possibly TRBD1 on 5 matching bases. V was clipped by 5 bases and J by 7 bases, with 18 bases between them. The CDR3 has 15 residues. Germline CDR1 SGHAT, CDR2 FQNNGV. CDR3 bases: TGTGCCAGCAGCCCCCGAGCCTGGGCAGGGAATGAGCAGTTCTTC. It is translated as CASSPRAWAGNEQFF.

The table lists this clonotype with a few counts. The V call is TRBV28, the J call TRBJ1-2; TRBD1 aligns across 8 bases. Germline V gene sequence: CDR1 MDHEN, CDR2 SYDVKM. V shed 2 bases, J shed 0 bases, and the junction held 2 bases outside the gene matches. This CDR3 has 15 amino acids. The chain's CDR3 is CASSLQGATNYGYTF. For the CDR3, the DNA is TGTGCCAGCAGTTTACAGGGGGCAACTAACTATGGCTACACCTTC.

Many counts were recorded for this clonotype. The chain uses TRBV12-5 and TRBJ2-1, with D hard to call. V lost 0 bases, J lost 0 bases, and 9 bases lay in between. The CDR3 is 16 residues long. CDR1 is LGHNT, CDR2 FRNRAP, per germline. The CDR3 loop is CASGLVTARSYNEQFF. In nucleotides, the CDR3 is TGTGCTAGTGGTTTGGTAACGGCACGCTCCTACAATGAGCAGTTCTTC.

The chain joins TRBV15 to TRBJ1-5, with 9 bases identical to TRBD1. Germline V CDR1 and CDR2: LNHNV, YYDKDF (reference sequence). The CDR3 has 18 amino acids. With V trimmed by 2 bases and J by 6 bases, 14 bases remained unmatched. CDR3 in DNA: TGTGCCACCAGCAGACCTAATCCCCGGGACAGGGAGGCTCAGCCCCAGCATTTT. It codes for CATSRPNPRDREAQPQHF.

In this sample, this clonotype turned up many times. The rearrangement links TRBV12-3 or TRBV12-4 to TRBJ1-5; D perhaps matches TRBD1 (6 bases). V lost 6 bases and J lost 4, with 16 bases in between. This CDR3 is 15 amino acids long. The CDR3 DNA sequence: TGTGCCAGCAGGTCTTGGGGGGCCGGGAATCAGCCCCAGCATTTT. This gives the protein CASRSWGAGNQPQHF.

The chain has TRBV11-2 and TRBJ2-7; no reliable D call. The CDR3 has 11 amino acids. Germline loops: CDR1 SGHAT, CDR2 FQNNGV. Between the trimmed V and J ends, which lost 10 bases and 2 bases, there was a span of 9 bases. The CDR3 spells CATQGPYEQYF. As DNA, the CDR3 is TGTGCCACCCAAGGGCCCTACGAGCAGTACTTC.

This clonotype was counted only a few times. V and J are TRBV12-5 and TRBJ2-1; 7 bases agree with TRBD2. V lost 2 bases and J lost 5; bases outside the gene matches: 6. The length of the CDR3 is 15 residues. CDR1 is LGHNT, CDR2 FRNRAP, per germline. In nucleotides, the CDR3 is TGTGCTAGTGGTTTGTCCCTAGCGGCCCACAATGAGCAGTTCTTC. It is translated as CASGLSLAAHNEQFF.

This clonotype was seen ten or more times. This chain uses TRBV12-3 or TRBV12-4 with TRBJ1-5; D gene ambiguous. CDR3 length: 12 residues. The V end lost 6 bases, the J end lost 11 bases, and 14 bases lay between the germline ends. This CDR3 reads CASSPSFGAQHF. In DNA form, the CDR3 reads TGTGCCAGCAGCCCCTCGTTTGGTGCCCAGCATTTT.

The CDR3 nucleotides read TGTGCCAGCAGTTCACAACCCCCCATTGATAACAGGCAGTACTTC. It yields the protein CASSSQPPIDNRQYF. The chain carries TRBV6-5 and TRBJ2-7; D uncertain. Trimming cost V 4 bases and J 9 bases, with 22 bases left between them. The CDR3 totals 15 residues. CDR1 and CDR2 from the germline V gene are MNHEY and SVGAGI.